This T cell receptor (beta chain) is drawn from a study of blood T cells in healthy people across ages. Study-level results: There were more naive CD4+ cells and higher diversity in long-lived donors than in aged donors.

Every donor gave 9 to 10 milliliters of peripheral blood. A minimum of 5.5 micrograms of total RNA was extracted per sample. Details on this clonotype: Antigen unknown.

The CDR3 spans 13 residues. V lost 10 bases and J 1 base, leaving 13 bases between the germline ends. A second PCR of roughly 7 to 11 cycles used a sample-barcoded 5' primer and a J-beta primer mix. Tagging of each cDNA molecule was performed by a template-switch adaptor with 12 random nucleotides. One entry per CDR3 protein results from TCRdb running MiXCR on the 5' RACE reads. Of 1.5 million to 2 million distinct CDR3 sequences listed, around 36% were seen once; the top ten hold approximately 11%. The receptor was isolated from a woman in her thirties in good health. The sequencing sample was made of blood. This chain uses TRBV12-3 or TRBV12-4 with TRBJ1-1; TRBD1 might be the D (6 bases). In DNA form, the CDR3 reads TGTGCCACCGGACAGAGGACGAACACTGAAGCTTTCTTT. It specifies CATGQRTNTEAFF.